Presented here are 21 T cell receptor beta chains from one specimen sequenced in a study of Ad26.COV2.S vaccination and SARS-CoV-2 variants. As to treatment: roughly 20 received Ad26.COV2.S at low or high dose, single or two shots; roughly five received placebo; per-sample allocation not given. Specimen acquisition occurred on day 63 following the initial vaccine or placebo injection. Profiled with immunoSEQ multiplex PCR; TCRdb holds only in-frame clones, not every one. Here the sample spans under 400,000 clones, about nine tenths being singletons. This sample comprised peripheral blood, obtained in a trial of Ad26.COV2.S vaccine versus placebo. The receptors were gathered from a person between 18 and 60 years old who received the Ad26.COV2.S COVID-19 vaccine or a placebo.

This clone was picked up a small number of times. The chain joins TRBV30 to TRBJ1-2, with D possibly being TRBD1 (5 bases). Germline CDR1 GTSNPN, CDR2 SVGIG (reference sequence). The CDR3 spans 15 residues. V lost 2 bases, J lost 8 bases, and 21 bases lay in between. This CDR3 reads CAWSLTPGTLQGYTF. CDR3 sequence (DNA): TGTGCCTGGAGTCTAACCCCCGGGACGCTCCAAGGCTACACCTTC.

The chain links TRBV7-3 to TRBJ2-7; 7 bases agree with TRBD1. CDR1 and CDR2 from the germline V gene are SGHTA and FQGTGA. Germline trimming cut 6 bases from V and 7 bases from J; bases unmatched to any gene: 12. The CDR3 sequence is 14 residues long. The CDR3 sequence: CASRRDGTAWEQYF. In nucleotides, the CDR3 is TGTGCCAGCAGAAGAGATGGGACAGCTTGGGAGCAGTACTTC.

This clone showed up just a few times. CDR3 sequence reads: CAWSEGIGQGHQPQHF. The CDR3, as DNA: TGTGCCTGGAGTGAAGGTATAGGGCAGGGCCATCAGCCCCAGCATTTT. The rearrangement uses TRBV30 and TRBJ1-5; TRBD1 might be the D (5 bases). Germline CDR1 is GTSNPN and CDR2 is SVGIG (reference sequence). Trimming stripped 1 base from V and 5 bases from J, with 18 bases between. This CDR3 is built from 16 residues.

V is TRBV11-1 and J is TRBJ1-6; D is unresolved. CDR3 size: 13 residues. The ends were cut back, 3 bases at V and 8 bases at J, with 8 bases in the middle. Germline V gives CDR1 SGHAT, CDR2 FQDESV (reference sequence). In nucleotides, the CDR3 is TGTGCCAGCAGCTTTTATCGGGATTCACCCCTCCACTTT. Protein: CASSFYRDSPLHF. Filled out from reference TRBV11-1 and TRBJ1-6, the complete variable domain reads EAEVAQSPRYKITEKSQAVAFWCDPISGHATLYWYRQILGQGPELLVQFQDESVVDDSQLPKDRFSAERLKGVDSTLKIQPAELGDSAMYLCASSFYRDSPLHFGNGTRLTVT.

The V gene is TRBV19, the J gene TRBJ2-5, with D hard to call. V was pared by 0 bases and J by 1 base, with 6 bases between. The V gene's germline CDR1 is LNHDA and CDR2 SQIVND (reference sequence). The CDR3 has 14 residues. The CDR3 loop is CASSIEHSQETQYF. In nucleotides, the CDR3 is TGTGCCAGTAGTATAGAACACAGCCAAGAGACCCAGTACTTC.

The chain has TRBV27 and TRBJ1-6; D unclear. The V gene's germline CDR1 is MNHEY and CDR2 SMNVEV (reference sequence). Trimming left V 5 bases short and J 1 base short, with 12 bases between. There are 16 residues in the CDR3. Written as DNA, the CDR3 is TGTGCCAGCAGTCTTGACGCACCTTCCTATAATTCACCCCTCCACTTT. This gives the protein CASSLDAPSYNSPLHF.

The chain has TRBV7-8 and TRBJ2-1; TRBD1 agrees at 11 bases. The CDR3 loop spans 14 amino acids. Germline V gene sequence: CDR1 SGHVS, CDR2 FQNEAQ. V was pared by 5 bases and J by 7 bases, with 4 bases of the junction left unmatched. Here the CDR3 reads CASSVRDRGNEQFF. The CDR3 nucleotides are TGTGCCAGCAGCGTCCGGGACAGGGGGAATGAGCAGTTCTTC. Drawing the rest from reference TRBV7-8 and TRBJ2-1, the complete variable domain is GAGVSQSPRYKVAKRGQDVALRCDPISGHVSLFWYQQALGQGPEFLTYFQNEAQLDKSGLPSDRFFAERPEGSVSTLKIQRTQQEDSAVYLCASSVRDRGNEQFFGPGTRLTVL.

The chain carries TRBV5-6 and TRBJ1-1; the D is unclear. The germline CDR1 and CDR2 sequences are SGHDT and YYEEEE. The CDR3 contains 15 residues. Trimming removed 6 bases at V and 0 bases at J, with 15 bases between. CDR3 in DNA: TGTGCCAGCACCCTAACGGGGAGACTGAACACTGAAGCTTTCTTT. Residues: CASTLTGRLNTEAFF.

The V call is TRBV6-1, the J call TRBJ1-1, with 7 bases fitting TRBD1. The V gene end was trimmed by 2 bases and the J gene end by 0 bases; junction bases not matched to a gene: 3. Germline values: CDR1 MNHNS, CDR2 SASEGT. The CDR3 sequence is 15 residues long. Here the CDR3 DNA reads TGTGCCAGCAGTGAAAAACAGGGGCTGAACACTGAAGCTTTCTTT. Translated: CASSEKQGLNTEAFF.

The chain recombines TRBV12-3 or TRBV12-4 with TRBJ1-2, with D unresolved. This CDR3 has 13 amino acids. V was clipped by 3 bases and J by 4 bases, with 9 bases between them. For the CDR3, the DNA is TGTGCCAGCAGTTTGAGGGAGATCTATGGCTACACCTTC. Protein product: CASSLREIYGYTF.

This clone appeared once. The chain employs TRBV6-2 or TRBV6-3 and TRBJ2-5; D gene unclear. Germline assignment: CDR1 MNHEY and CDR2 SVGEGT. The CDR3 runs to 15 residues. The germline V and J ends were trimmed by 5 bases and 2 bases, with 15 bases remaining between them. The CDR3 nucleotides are TGTGCCAGCAGTCGCCCCCTGGCAGGACAAGAGACCCAGTACTTC. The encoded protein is CASSRPLAGQETQYF.

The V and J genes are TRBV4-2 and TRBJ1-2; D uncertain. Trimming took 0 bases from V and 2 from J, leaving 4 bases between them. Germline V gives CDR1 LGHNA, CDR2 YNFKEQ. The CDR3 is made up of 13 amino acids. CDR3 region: CASSQEPNYGYTF. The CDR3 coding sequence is TGTGCCAGCAGCCAAGAACCAAACTATGGCTACACCTTC.

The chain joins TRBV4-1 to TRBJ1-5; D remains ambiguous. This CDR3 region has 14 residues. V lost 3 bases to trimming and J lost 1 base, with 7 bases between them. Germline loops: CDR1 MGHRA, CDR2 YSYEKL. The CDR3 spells CASSQGWSNQPQHF. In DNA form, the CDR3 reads TGCGCCAGCAGCCAGGGATGGAGCAATCAGCCCCAGCATTTT.

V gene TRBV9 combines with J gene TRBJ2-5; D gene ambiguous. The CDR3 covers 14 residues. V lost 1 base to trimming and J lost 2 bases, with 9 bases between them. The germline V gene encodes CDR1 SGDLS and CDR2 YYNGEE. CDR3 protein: CASSVFGAQETQYF. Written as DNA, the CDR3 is TGTGCCAGCAGCGTATTTGGCGCGCAAGAGACCCAGTACTTC.

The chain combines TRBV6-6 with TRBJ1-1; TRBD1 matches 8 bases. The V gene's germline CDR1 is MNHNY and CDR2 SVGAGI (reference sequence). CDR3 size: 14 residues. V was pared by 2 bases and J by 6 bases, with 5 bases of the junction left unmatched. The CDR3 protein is CASSYTQGASEAFF. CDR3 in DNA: TGTGCCAGCAGTTACACCCAGGGGGCCTCTGAAGCTTTCTTT.

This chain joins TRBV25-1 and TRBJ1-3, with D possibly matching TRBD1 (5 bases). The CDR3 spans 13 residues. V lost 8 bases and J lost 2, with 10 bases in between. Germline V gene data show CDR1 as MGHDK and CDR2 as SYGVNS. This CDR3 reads CASSPGPGNTIYF. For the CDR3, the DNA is TGTGCCAGCTCCCCAGGGCCTGGAAACACCATATATTTT.

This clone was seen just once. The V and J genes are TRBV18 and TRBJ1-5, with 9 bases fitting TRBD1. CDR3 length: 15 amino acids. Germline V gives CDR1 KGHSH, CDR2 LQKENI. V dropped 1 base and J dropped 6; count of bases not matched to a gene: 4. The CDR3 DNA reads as TGTGCCAGCTCACCACAAGACAGGGGGGGTCAGCCCCAGCATTTT. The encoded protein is CASSPQDRGGQPQHF.

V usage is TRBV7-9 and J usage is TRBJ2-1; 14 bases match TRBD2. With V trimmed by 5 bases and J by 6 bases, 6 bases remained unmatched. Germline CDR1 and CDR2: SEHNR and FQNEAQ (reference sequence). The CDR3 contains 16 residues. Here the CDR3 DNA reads TGTGCCAGCAGCCCGAGACTAGCGGGGGGGCTCAATGAGCAGTTCTTC. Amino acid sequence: CASSPRLAGGLNEQFF.

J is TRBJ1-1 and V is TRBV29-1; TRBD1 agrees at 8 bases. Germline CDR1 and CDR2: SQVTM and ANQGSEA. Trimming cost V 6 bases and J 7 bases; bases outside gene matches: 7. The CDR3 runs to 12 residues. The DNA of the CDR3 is TGCAGCGTGCAGGGACAGGTCTTTGAAGCTTTCTTT. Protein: CSVQGQVFEAFF.

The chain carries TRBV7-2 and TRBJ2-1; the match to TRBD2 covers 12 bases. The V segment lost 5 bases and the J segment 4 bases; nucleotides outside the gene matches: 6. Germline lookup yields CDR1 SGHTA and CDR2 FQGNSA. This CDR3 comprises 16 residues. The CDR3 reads CASSPLAGGRYNEQFF. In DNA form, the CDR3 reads TGTGCCAGCAGCCCCCTAGCGGGGGGGAGGTACAATGAGCAGTTCTTC. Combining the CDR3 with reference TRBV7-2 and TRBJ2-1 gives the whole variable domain GAGVSQSPSNKVTEKGKDVELRCDPISGHTALYWYRQSLGQGLEFLIYFQGNSAPDKSGLPSDRFSAERTGGSVSTLTIQRTQQEDSAVYLCASSPLAGGRYNEQFFGPGTRLTVL.

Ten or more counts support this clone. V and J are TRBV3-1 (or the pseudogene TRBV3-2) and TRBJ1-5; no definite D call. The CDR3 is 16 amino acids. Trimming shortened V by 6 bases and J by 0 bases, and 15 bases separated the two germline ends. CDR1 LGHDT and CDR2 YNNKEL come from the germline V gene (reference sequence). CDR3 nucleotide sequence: TGTGCCAGCAGAGGATCCAGATACTATAGCAATCAGCCCCAGCATTTT. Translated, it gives CASRGSRYYSNQPQHF.